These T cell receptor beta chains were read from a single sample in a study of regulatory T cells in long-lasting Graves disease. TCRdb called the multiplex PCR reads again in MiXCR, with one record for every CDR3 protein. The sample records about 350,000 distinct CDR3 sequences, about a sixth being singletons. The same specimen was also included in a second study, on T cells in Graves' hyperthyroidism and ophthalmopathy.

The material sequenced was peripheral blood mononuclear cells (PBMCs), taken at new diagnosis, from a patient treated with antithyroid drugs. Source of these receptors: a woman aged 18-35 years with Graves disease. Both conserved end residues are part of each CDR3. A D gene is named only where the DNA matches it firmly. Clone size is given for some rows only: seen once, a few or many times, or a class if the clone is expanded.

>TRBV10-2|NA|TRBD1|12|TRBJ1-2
TGCGCCAGCAGCCAGGGGGTATCTGGCTACACCTTC
CASSQGVSGYTF
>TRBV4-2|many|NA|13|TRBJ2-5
TGTGCCAGCAGCCAAAGGCACCAAGAGACCCAGTACTTC
CASSQRHQETQYF
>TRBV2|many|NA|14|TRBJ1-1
TGTGCCAGCAGTGCGGGGGGCGTGGGGACTGAAGCTTTCTTT
CASSAGGVGTEAFF
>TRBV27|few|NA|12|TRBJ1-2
TGTGCCAGCAGAGGGGGAAACTATGGCTACACCTTC
CASRGGNYGYTF
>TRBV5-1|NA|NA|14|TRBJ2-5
TGCGCCAGCAGCTTGGGGACAGCTAAAGAGACCCAGTACTTC
CASSLGTAKETQYF
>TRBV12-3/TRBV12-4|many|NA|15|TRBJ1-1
TGTGCCAGCATGGGAGGAGGACAGCTGAACACTGAAGCTTTCTTT
CASMGGGQLNTEAFF
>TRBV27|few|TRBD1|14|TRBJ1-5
TGTGCCAGCAGTCCGTCGACAGGGTCCCAGCCCCAGCATTTT
CASSPSTGSQPQHF
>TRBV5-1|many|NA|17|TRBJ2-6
TGCGCCAGCAGCCCCGGACAGAACATGTGGGGGGCCAACGTCCTGACTTTC
CASSPGQNMWGANVLTF
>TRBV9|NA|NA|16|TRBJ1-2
TGTGCCAGCAGCGTAGGTTGGCGGGTTCGGAACTATGGCTACACCTTC
CASSVGWRVRNYGYTF
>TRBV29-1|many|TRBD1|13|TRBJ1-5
TGCAGCACGGGACAGACTAGGGATCAGCCCCAGCATTTT
CSTGQTRDQPQHF
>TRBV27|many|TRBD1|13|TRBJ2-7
TGTGCCAGCACGGACAGGGGTTCCTACGAGCAGTACTTC
CASTDRGSYEQYF
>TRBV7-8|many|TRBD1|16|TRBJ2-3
TGTGCCAGCAGCCATACAGGGGGCTTCGGCACAGATACGCAGTATTTT
CASSHTGGFGTDTQYF
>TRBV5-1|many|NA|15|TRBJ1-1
TGCGCCAGCAGCTTGGAGTTCGGCCCACAGGCTGAAGCTTTCTTT
CASSLEFGPQAEAFF
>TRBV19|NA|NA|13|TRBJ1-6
TGTGCCAGTATAGGCAAGGGTAATTCACCCCTCCACTTT
CASIGKGNSPLHF
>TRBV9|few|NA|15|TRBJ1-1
TGTGCCAGCAGCGTGCGCGCGGAGGGCCACACTGAAGCTTTCTTT
CASSVRAEGHTEAFF
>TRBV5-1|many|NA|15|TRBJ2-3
TGCGCCAGCAGCTCCCCGTCGGGGGTGGTGAATACGCAGTATTTT
CASSSPSGVVNTQYF